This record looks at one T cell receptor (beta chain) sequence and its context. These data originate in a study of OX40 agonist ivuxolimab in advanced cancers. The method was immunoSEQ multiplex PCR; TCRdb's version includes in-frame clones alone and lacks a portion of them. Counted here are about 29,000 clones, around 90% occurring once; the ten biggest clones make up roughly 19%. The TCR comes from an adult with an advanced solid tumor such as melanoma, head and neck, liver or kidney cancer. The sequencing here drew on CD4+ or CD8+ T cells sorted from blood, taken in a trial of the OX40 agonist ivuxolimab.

The CDR3 DNA reads TGTGCCAGCAGCCCAGAGATGGGGGGCTACTACGAGCAGTACTTC. This encodes CASSPEMGGYYEQYF. The V gene is TRBV7-9, the J gene TRBJ2-7, with D tentatively TRBD1 or TRBD2 (6 bases each). CDR3 length: 15 residues. The ends were cut back, 5 bases at V and 3 bases at J, with 17 bases in the middle. Germline CDR1 is SEHNR and CDR2 is FQNEAQ (reference sequence).